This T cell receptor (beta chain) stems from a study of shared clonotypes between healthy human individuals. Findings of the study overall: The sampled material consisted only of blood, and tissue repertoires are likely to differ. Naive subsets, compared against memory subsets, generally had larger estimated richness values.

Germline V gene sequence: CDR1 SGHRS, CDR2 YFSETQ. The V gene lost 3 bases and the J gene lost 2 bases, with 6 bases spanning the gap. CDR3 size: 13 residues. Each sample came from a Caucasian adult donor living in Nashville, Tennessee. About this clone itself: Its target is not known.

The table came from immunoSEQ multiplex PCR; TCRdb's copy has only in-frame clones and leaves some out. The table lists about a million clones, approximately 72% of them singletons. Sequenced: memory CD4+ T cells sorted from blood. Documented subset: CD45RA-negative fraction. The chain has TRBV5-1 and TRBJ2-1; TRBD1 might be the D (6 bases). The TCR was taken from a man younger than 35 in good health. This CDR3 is CASSWTAYNEQFF. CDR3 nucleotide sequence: TGCGCCAGCAGCTGGACAGCCTACAATGAGCAGTTCTTC. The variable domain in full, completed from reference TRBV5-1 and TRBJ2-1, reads KAGVTQTPRYLIKTRGQQVTLSCSPISGHRSVSWYQQTPGQGLQFLFEYFSETQRNKGNFPGRFSGRQFSNSRSEMNVSTLELGDSALYLCASSWTAYNEQFFGPGTRLTVL.